One sample yielded the 26 T cell receptor beta chains listed below, sequenced in a study of CD8 T cells in Susac syndrome (dated 2019 in TCRdb). The library was generated by the immunoSEQ multiplex PCR assay. RNA was extracted using the RNeasy kit, and roughly 0.5 to 1 ug of the RNA was reverse transcribed with random hexamers. The public reads were reanalyzed by TCRdb: fastp trimming at Q25, MiXCR alignment, in-frame beta chains only. For every CDR3 protein sequence, its rows merge into one entry that carries the most common genes and DNA. A total of 100,000 to 150,000 distinct CDR3 sequences appear in this sample, 90% to 95% of them only once. Of the sample, 0.087% falls within the top ten clones. Sample: CD4+ T cells from PBMCs. The receptors were sampled from a human donor in good health.

The chain has TRBV3-1 and TRBJ1-1, with D uncertain. The V end was cut by 2 bases, the J end by 1 base, with 8 bases between. In germline, CDR1 is LGHDT, CDR2 YNNKEL (reference sequence). CDR3 length: 14 amino acids. The CDR3 protein is CASSQPGRNTEAFF. The DNA of the CDR3 is TGTGCCAGCAGCCAACCCGGCAGGAACACTGAAGCTTTCTTT. Supplemented by reference TRBV3-1 and TRBJ1-1, the full variable domain reads DTAVSQTPKYLVTQMGNDKSIKCEQNLGHDTMYWYKQDSKKFLKIMFSYNNKELIINETVPNRFSPKSPDKAHLNLHINSLELGDSAVYFCASSQPGRNTEAFFGQGTRLTVV.

V and J are TRBV5-1 and TRBJ2-2, with 10 bases fitting TRBD1. This CDR3 is 16 amino acids long. Germline V gene data show CDR1 as SGHRS and CDR2 as YFSETQ. J lost 3 bases, V lost 4 bases, and 6 bases had no gene match. The CDR3 spells CASSGGGTGDTGELFF. For the CDR3, the DNA is TGCGCCAGCAGCGGCGGGGGGACAGGGGACACCGGGGAGCTGTTTTTT.

This clonotype was seen only once. The chain couples TRBV7-9 to TRBJ1-1; no clear D. The germline V and J ends were trimmed by 2 bases and 1 base, with 11 bases remaining between them. CDR3 length: 15 amino acids. Germline lookup yields CDR1 SEHNR and CDR2 FQNEAQ (reference sequence). CDR3: CASSLLGGKNTEAFF. CDR3 DNA sequence: TGTGCCAGCAGCTTATTGGGCGGGAAGAACACTGAAGCTTTCTTT.

The V gene is TRBV25-1, the J gene TRBJ2-1, with TRBD2 matching over 12 bases. Trimming took 3 bases from V and 8 from J; bases not matched to a gene: 8. The CDR3 has 16 amino acids. Germline lookup yields CDR1 MGHDK and CDR2 SYGVNS. This chain's CDR3 is CASSDAPTSGGDEQFF. The CDR3 DNA follows: TGTGCCAGCAGTGATGCCCCGACTAGCGGGGGCGATGAGCAGTTCTTC.

The chain joins TRBV7-7 to TRBJ2-5, with 12 bases fitting TRBD2. This CDR3 spans 16 amino acids. Trimming cost V 4 bases and J 4 bases; bases outside gene matches: 7. CDR1 is SSHAT, CDR2 FNYEAQ, per germline (reference sequence). This chain's CDR3 is CASSSGLAGPLETQYF. CDR3 bases: TGTGCCAGCAGCTCTGGACTAGCGGGACCATTAGAGACCCAGTACTTC.

The V gene is TRBV7-9, the J gene TRBJ1-1; TRBD1 might be the D (6 bases). Germline-derived CDR1 and CDR2 are SEHNR and FQNEAQ (reference sequence). This CDR3 has 13 residues. Trimming pared 4 bases from V and 4 bases from J, leaving 10 bases between. The CDR3 DNA reads as TGTGCCAGCAGCTACAGGGTTGTCACTGAAGCTTTCTTT. This codes for CASSYRVVTEAFF.

The gene calls are TRBV15 and TRBJ2-2; 7 bases match TRBD1. V was clipped by 7 bases and J by 5 bases; unmatched bases: 7. The germline gives CDR1 LNHNV, CDR2 YYDKDF (reference sequence). The CDR3 contains 14 residues. As DNA, the CDR3 is TGTGCCACCACCCACAGGGGATTTACCGGGGAGCTGTTTTTT. Its protein product is CATTHRGFTGELFF.

J is TRBJ1-2 and V is TRBV7-9; 8 bases fit TRBD1. From germline, CDR1 is SEHNR and CDR2 FQNEAQ (reference sequence). The CDR3 totals 15 residues. V was clipped by 1 base and J by 8 bases; unmatched bases: 9. CDR3 DNA sequence: TGTGCCAGCAGCTTAGTCCTGCAGGGGGCCGCGGGCTACACCTTC. It is translated as CASSLVLQGAAGYTF. Based on the CDR3 plus reference TRBV7-9 and TRBJ1-2, the full variable domain is DTGVSQNPRHKITKRGQNVTFRCDPISEHNRLYWYRQTLGQGPEFLTYFQNEAQLEKSRLLSDRFSAERPKGSFSTLEIQRTEQGDSAMYLCASSLVLQGAAGYTFGSGTRLTVV.

The CDR3 sequence: CSALQGSPLTEAFF. The CDR3 DNA is TGCAGTGCTCTTCAGGGGTCTCCTCTCACTGAAGCTTTCTTT. V is TRBV20-1 and J is TRBJ1-1; D is possibly TRBD1 (6 bases). CDR3 length: 14 amino acids. Trimming left V 5 bases short and J 4 bases short, with 17 bases between. The germline CDR1 and CDR2 sequences are DFQATT and SNEGSKA (reference sequence).

This chain joins TRBV13 and TRBJ2-6; D is ambiguous. Trimming took off 7 bases at V and 2 bases at J, with 9 bases between the two ends. CDR1 and CDR2 from the germline V gene are PRHDT and FYEKMQ (reference sequence). This CDR3 has 14 amino acids. In nucleotides, the CDR3 is TGTGCCAGCATCAGTGTGGCTGGGGCCAACGTCCTGACTTTC. Amino acids: CASISVAGANVLTF.

The chain carries TRBV3-1 and TRBJ2-5, with D perhaps TRBD1 (5 bases). There are 15 residues in the CDR3. Germline CDR1 and CDR2: LGHDT and YNNKEL (reference sequence). Trimming stripped 4 bases from V and 1 base from J, with 13 bases between. For the CDR3, the DNA is TGTGCCAGCAGCCCTAAGACAGTTGCCCAAGAGACCCAGTACTTC. Its translation: CASSPKTVAQETQYF.

This clonotype was seen a few times. V is TRBV2 and J is TRBJ1-2; weak D call: TRBD1 (5 bases). This CDR3 spans 12 amino acids. Deletions cut 9 bases from V and 2 bases from J, with 10 bases between. CDR1 SNHLY and CDR2 FYNNEI come from the germline V gene. DNA of the CDR3: TGTGCCAGTCGGCAGGGCAACTATGGCTACACCTTC. Protein sequence: CASRQGNYGYTF. The whole variable domain, filled in from reference TRBV2 and TRBJ1-2, reads EPEVTQTPSHQVTQMGQEVILRCVPISNHLYFYWYRQILGQKVEFLVSFYNNEISEKSEIFDDQFSVERPDGSNFTLKIRSTKLEDSAMYFCASRQGNYGYTFGSGTRLTVV.

V usage is TRBV19 and J usage is TRBJ1-2, with TRBD1 matching 11 bases. After removal of 4 bases from V and 8 bases from J, the junction contained 12 bases not matched to a gene. The CDR3 is 16 amino acids. The V gene's germline CDR1 is LNHDA and CDR2 SQIVND (reference sequence). CDR3: CASSTGTGGTVRGYTF. Written as DNA, the CDR3 is TGTGCCAGTAGTACGGGGACAGGGGGAACAGTACGCGGCTACACCTTC.

The gene calls are TRBV20-1 and TRBJ2-7; D perhaps matches TRBD1 (6 bases). The CDR3 is 14 residues long. Trimming pared 0 bases from V and 0 bases from J, leaving 9 bases between. The germline V gene has CDR1 DFQATT and CDR2 SNEGSKA (reference sequence). CDR3 amino acids: CSARDPGASYEQYF. CDR3 bases: TGCAGTGCTAGAGATCCAGGGGCCTCCTACGAGCAGTACTTC.

The chain has TRBV7-9 and TRBJ2-7; no reliable D call. V was clipped by 1 base and J by 7 bases, with 14 bases between them. This CDR3 is built from 14 residues. Looked up from germline, CDR1 is SEHNR and CDR2 is FQNEAQ (reference sequence). The CDR3 here is CASSLGLLPGEQYF. DNA of the CDR3: TGTGCCAGCAGCTTAGGCCTCCTCCCCGGGGAGCAGTACTTC. Looking up the rest from reference TRBV7-9 and TRBJ2-7 gives the full variable domain: DTGVSQNPRHKITKRGQNVTFRCDPISEHNRLYWYRQTLGQGPEFLTYFQNEAQLEKSRLLSDRFSAERPKGSFSTLEIQRTEQGDSAMYLCASSLGLLPGEQYFGPGTRLTVT.

V is TRBV18 and J is TRBJ1-1; D call uncertain. Germline lookup yields CDR1 KGHSH and CDR2 LQKENI. The CDR3 sequence is 14 residues long. V was shortened by 0 bases and J by 2 bases, with 7 bases between the two germline ends. The CDR3 spells CASSPPGYNTEAFF. CDR3 coding DNA: TGTGCCAGCTCACCACCAGGATACAACACTGAAGCTTTCTTT.

This chain joins TRBV6-2 or TRBV6-3 and TRBJ1-1; D may be TRBD1 (5 bases). CDR3 length equals 13 residues. Looked up from germline, CDR1 is MNHEY and CDR2 is SVGEGT. The V gene lost 2 bases and the J gene lost 3 bases, with 7 bases spanning the gap. This CDR3 reads CASSYEGDTEAFF. The CDR3 DNA reads as TGTGCCAGCAGTTACGAAGGGGACACTGAAGCTTTCTTT.

This chain links TRBV20-1 with TRBJ2-7, with TRBD2 identical over 9 bases. V gave up 1 base and J gave up 4 bases; unmatched junction bases: 11. Germline V gene sequence: CDR1 DFQATT, CDR2 SNEGSKA (reference sequence). The CDR3 is 16 amino acids. This CDR3 reads CSARVGGSGSLYEQYF. The CDR3 DNA sequence: TGCAGTGCTAGAGTGGGGGGTAGCGGGAGTCTATACGAGCAGTACTTC.

V is TRBV29-1 and J is TRBJ2-1, with 13 bases that match TRBD2. V lost 5 bases and J lost 8; bases outside the gene matches: 6. There are 14 residues in the CDR3. The germline CDR1 and CDR2 sequences are SQVTM and ANQGSEA. For the CDR3, the DNA is TGCAGCGTTAAAGGACTAGCGGGAGTCGATGAGCAGTTCTTC. It encodes CSVKGLAGVDEQFF.

The rearrangement uses TRBV19 and TRBJ1-5; no reliable D call. V was pared by 7 bases and J by 0 bases, with 16 bases between. The CDR3 sequence is 16 residues long. Germline values: CDR1 LNHDA, CDR2 SQIVND (reference sequence). CDR3 coding DNA: TGTGCCAGTAATGTGGGTGAGGGCAGTAGCAATCAGCCCCAGCATTTT. This codes for CASNVGEGSSNQPQHF.

This clonotype was observed once. This sequence joins TRBV5-1 and TRBJ1-2; no clear D gene. The CDR3 is 14 residues long. Germline V gene data show CDR1 as SGHRS and CDR2 as YFSETQ. Trimming removed 0 bases from V and 1 base from J, with 7 bases in between. The CDR3 region has the DNA TGCGCCAGCAGCTTGGCCGCAGATAACTATGGCTACACCTTC. Encoded protein: CASSLAADNYGYTF.

The rearrangement uses TRBV9 and TRBJ2-7; 8 bases map to TRBD2. CDR1 is SGDLS, CDR2 YYNGEE, per germline. The ends lost 3 bases at V and 9 bases at J; junction bases unmatched: 17. The CDR3 runs 16 residues. The DNA for the CDR3 is TGTGCCAGCAGCGCCGGGATTGGAGCGGGAGAACGAGGGCAGTACTTC. This gives the protein CASSAGIGAGERGQYF.

This rearrangement joins TRBV7-2 to TRBJ1-2; a weak D match, TRBD1 (5 bases). Between the trimmed V and J ends, which lost 2 bases and 4 bases, there was a span of 14 bases. The germline V gene has CDR1 SGHTA and CDR2 FQGNSA. The CDR3 sequence is 15 residues long. CDR3 bases: TGTGCCAGCAGCTTACTCCAGGGTCGTGGCTATGGCTACACCTTC. This sequence encodes CASSLLQGRGYGYTF.

The chain uses TRBV6-2 or TRBV6-3 and TRBJ1-1, with 8 bases matching TRBD1. The length of the CDR3 is 14 residues. J lost 10 bases, V lost 3 bases, and 10 bases had no gene match. Germline V gene data show CDR1 as MNHEY and CDR2 as SVGEGT. The DNA for the CDR3 is TGTGCCAGCAGTTATCCCCAGGGGGCAGTTAGAGCTTTCTTT. As protein: CASSYPQGAVRAFF.

The V call is TRBV4-3, the J call TRBJ2-2, with a weak D call TRBD2 (5 bases). V lost 4 bases to trimming and J lost 4 bases, with 13 bases between them. Germline loops: CDR1 LGHNA, CDR2 YSLEER. This CDR3 comprises 15 residues. DNA of the CDR3: TGCGCCAGCAGCCGAGGGTATGAGGGCACCGGGGAGCTGTTTTTT. Protein product: CASSRGYEGTGELFF.

The V and J genes are TRBV7-2 and TRBJ1-3; D gene uncertain. The CDR3 spans 15 residues. The V gene lost 5 bases and the J gene lost 0 bases, with 11 bases spanning the gap. The V gene's germline CDR1 is SGHTA and CDR2 FQGNSA. In DNA form, the CDR3 reads TGTGCCAGCAGCCCCCGACGGAGCTCTGGAAACACCATATATTTT. This encodes CASSPRRSSGNTIYF.